These T cell receptor beta chains were read from a single sample in a study of blood T cell repertoires in COVID-19. Some clones are missing from TCRdb's copy, which holds only in-frame ones; the method was immunoSEQ multiplex PCR. The sample consists of 200,000 to 250,000 clones, roughly 80% of them appearing once. Sequencing input: peripheral blood. The receptors originated from a woman aged 70-85 years with acute or convalescent COVID-19. Each CDR3 is given with its conserved first and last residue. The D gene is left open where the match is weak. Part of the rows lack a size; the others show once, few, many or a class for expanded clones.

cdr3_aa	cdr3_nt	clone_size	d_call	j_call	v_call
CASSLSGTGNYEQYF	TGTGCCAGCAGTTTATCCGGGACAGGGAACTACGAGCAGTACTTC	few	TRBD1	TRBJ2-7	TRBV28
CASSLPGQGGQPQHF	TGTGCCAGCAGTTTACCCGGACAGGGAGGCCAGCCCCAGCATTTT	-	TRBD1	TRBJ1-5	TRBV28
CASSLGGQGSYEQYF	TGTGCCAGCAGTTTGGGGGGACAGGGGTCCTACGAGCAGTACTTC	-	TRBD1	TRBJ2-7	TRBV27
CASSLSLYKNYEQYF	TGTGCCAGCAGTTTATCGTTGTACAAAAATTACGAGCAGTACTTC	few	-	TRBJ2-7	TRBV27
CASTPARGEQFF	TGTGCCAGCACCCCCGCCCGGGGGGAGCAGTTCTTC	-	-	TRBJ2-1	TRBV14
CASSRPSGISTDTQYF	TGTGCCAGCAGCCGACCGAGCGGGATTAGCACAGATACGCAGTATTTT	-	TRBD2	TRBJ2-3	TRBV28
CASRTGTVGGYTF	TGTGCCAGCAGAACCGGGACAGTAGGTGGCTACACCTTC	-	TRBD1	TRBJ1-2	TRBV5-4
CATSDSGTSATNEKLFF	TGTGCCACCAGTGATTCCGGGACAAGTGCAACTAATGAAAAACTGTTTTTT	-	-	TRBJ1-4	TRBV24-1
CASSFTEGAYYNSPLHF	TGTGCCAGCAGCTTTACCGAGGGAGCATACTATAATTCACCCCTCCACTTT	once	-	TRBJ1-6	TRBV11-2
CASSRELVDYEQYF	TGCGCCAGCAGCCGCGAATTAGTTGACTACGAGCAGTACTTC	few	-	TRBJ2-7	TRBV5-1
CASSLPGQGVYEQYF	TGTGCCAGCAGCCTCCCCGGGCAAGGGGTCTACGAGCAGTACTTC	-	-	TRBJ2-7	TRBV4-2
CASSPSRSGVGYEQYF	TGTGCCAGCTCACCATCCCGGTCGGGGGTGGGCTACGAGCAGTACTTC	-	-	TRBJ2-7	TRBV18
CASSPAGASPLHF	TGTGCCAGCAGCCCCGCAGGGGCCTCACCCCTCCACTTT	-	-	TRBJ1-6	TRBV25-1
CASSASSGREETQYF	TGTGCCAGCAGCGCCAGTAGCGGGAGGGAGGAGACCCAGTACTTC	-	TRBD2	TRBJ2-5	TRBV5-4
CASSYTGRGNTEAFF	TGTGCCAGTAGTTACACCGGCAGGGGAAACACTGAAGCTTTCTTT	once	-	TRBJ1-1	TRBV19
CASSLAGTSRSETQYF	TGTGCCAGCAGCTTGGCGGGCACTAGCAGGAGCGAGACCCAGTACTTC	-	-	TRBJ2-5	TRBV5-5
CASSLRRGGSSPGETQYF	TGTGCCAGCAGCTTACGTCGGGGCGGGAGCTCCCCCGGGGAGACCCAGTACTTC	-	TRBD2	TRBJ2-5	TRBV7-9
CASNYRVGTDTQYF	TGTGCCAGTAATTACAGGGTCGGCACAGATACGCAGTATTTT	-	-	TRBJ2-3	TRBV19